One and the same sample provided the 28 T cell receptor beta chains below, sequenced in a study of beta chain features in type 1 diabetes. cDNA synthesis used the whole RNA isolate, giving expressed TCRB sequences. Profiled with immunoSEQ multiplex PCR; TCRdb holds only in-frame clones, not every one. Of 200,000 to 250,000 clones listed, approximately 11% are singletons. The sample consisted of central memory CD4+ T cells from blood. The receptors stem from a man in his late teens or twenties in good health.

This clone turned up a few times. The chain employs TRBV5-1 and TRBJ2-7; 9 bases align to TRBD2. With 0 bases clipped from V and 5 bases from J, the junction kept 6 bases outside the gene matches. This CDR3 spans 15 amino acids. Germline CDR1 is SGHRS and CDR2 is YFSETQ. CDR3 region: CASSLDSGTSNEQYF. The CDR3 DNA reads as TGCGCCAGCAGCTTGGACTCCGGGACTAGCAACGAGCAGTACTTC.

This clone showed up just a few times. This chain connects TRBV29-1 to TRBJ2-1, with 16 bases aligning to TRBD2. The V gene's germline CDR1 is SQVTM and CDR2 ANQGSEA. This CDR3 is 17 amino acids long. V trimming: 7 bases; J trimming: 10 bases; junction bases outside the gene matches: 16. The CDR3 sequence is CSAATGTSGRAYREQFF. The CDR3, as DNA: TGCAGCGCCGCTACCGGGACTAGCGGGAGGGCCTATAGGGAGCAGTTCTTC.

The chain carries TRBV5-4 and TRBJ2-5, with 10 bases aligning to TRBD2. The CDR3 covers 14 residues. The ends lost 4 bases at V and 4 bases at J; junction bases unmatched: 4. Germline CDR1 and CDR2: SGHNT and YYREEE (reference sequence). In nucleotides, the CDR3 is TGTGCCAGCAGCCCCAGGACTAGCGGAGAGACCCAGTACTTC. Translation gives CASSPRTSGETQYF.

This clone was seen just once. V gene TRBV5-1 combines with J gene TRBJ2-7; 7 bases match TRBD1. Germline CDR1 and CDR2: SGHRS and YFSETQ. The ends lost 4 bases at V and 0 bases at J; junction bases unmatched: 7. This CDR3 has 15 residues. The CDR3 bases are TGCGCCAGCAGCCCGGACAGGAGGAGCTCCTACGAGCAGTACTTC. As protein: CASSPDRRSSYEQYF.

The chain joins TRBV4-3 to TRBJ1-2; D perhaps matches TRBD1 (5 bases). There are 14 residues in the CDR3. Germline assignment: CDR1 LGHNA and CDR2 YSLEER. Trimming stripped 0 bases from V and 4 bases from J, with 9 bases between. The CDR3 spells CASSQEAGPYGYTF. The CDR3, as DNA: TGCGCCAGCAGCCAAGAAGCAGGGCCCTATGGCTACACCTTC.

The rearrangement uses TRBV5-1 and TRBJ2-4; perhaps TRBD2 as D (5 bases). CDR1 and CDR2 (germline): SGHRS, YFSETQ. CDR3 length: 15 residues. Trimming shortened V by 0 bases and J by 2 bases, and 9 bases separated the two germline ends. DNA of the CDR3: TGCGCCAGCAGCTTGGTTGGAGGAACCAAAAACATTCAGTACTTC. Translation: CASSLVGGTKNIQYF. Variable domain in full (rest from reference TRBV5-1 and TRBJ2-4): KAGVTQTPRYLIKTRGQQVTLSCSPISGHRSVSWYQQTPGQGLQFLFEYFSETQRNKGNFPGRFSGRQFSNSRSEMNVSTLELGDSALYLCASSLVGGTKNIQYFGAGTRLSVL.

The chain employs TRBV7-3 and TRBJ2-2; D not resolved. The length of the CDR3 is 15 residues. Trimming cost V 3 bases and J 4 bases, with 12 bases left between them. In germline, CDR1 is SGHTA, CDR2 FQGTGA. Here the CDR3 reads CASSFRTVTTGELFF. CDR3 in DNA: TGTGCCAGCAGCTTCCGCACTGTCACCACCGGGGAGCTGTTTTTT.

In its sample, this clone was seen many times. V usage is TRBV11-2 and J usage is TRBJ2-1; D assignment may be TRBD1 or TRBD2 (5 bases each). The CDR3 extends over 14 amino acids. The V gene lost 5 bases and the J gene lost 5 bases, with 13 bases spanning the gap. Per the germline V gene, CDR1 is SGHAT and CDR2 is FQNNGV. The CDR3 protein is CASSPLWGHNEQFF. The CDR3 DNA reads as TGTGCCAGCAGCCCACTATGGGGACACAATGAGCAGTTCTTC.

V is TRBV5-1 and J is TRBJ2-5, with TRBD2 matching 10 bases. This CDR3 contains 16 residues. J was trimmed by 5 bases and V by 4 bases; bases with no gene match: 11. The germline V gene encodes CDR1 SGHRS and CDR2 YFSETQ. CDR3 sequence: CASSPSQREGRETQYF. The CDR3 region has the DNA TGCGCCAGCAGCCCCTCCCAGCGGGAGGGCCGGGAGACCCAGTACTTC. The complete variable domain, with remaining parts taken from reference TRBV5-1 and TRBJ2-5, reads KAGVTQTPRYLIKTRGQQVTLSCSPISGHRSVSWYQQTPGQGLQFLFEYFSETQRNKGNFPGRFSGRQFSNSRSEMNVSTLELGDSALYLCASSPSQREGRETQYFGPGTRLLVL.

V and J are TRBV7-2 and TRBJ2-7; D is ambiguous. The CDR3 loop spans 12 amino acids. Between the trimmed V and J ends, which lost 5 bases and 5 bases, there was a span of 10 bases. The germline CDR1 and CDR2 sequences are SGHTA and FQGNSA. The CDR3: CASSPTQNEQYF. Written as DNA, the CDR3 is TGTGCCAGCAGCCCCACACAGAACGAGCAGTACTTC.

This clone was seen a handful of times. This chain joins TRBV7-2 and TRBJ2-3; D is unclear. V was clipped by 5 bases and J by 0 bases, with 12 bases between them. CDR1 SGHTA and CDR2 FQGNSA come from the germline V gene. CDR3 size: 15 residues. The CDR3 region is CASSPRVGSTDTQYF. In nucleotides, the CDR3 is TGTGCCAGCAGCCCCCGCGTGGGAAGCACAGATACGCAGTATTTT.

V gene TRBV6-5 combines with J gene TRBJ2-5; tentative D call: TRBD2 (5 bases). The V gene lost 0 bases and the J gene lost 5 bases, with 10 bases spanning the gap. From germline, CDR1 is MNHEY and CDR2 SVGAGI. The CDR3 extends over 14 amino acids. In DNA form, the CDR3 reads TGTGCCAGCAGTTACTCGTCGGGGTACGAGACCCAGTACTTC. Translation: CASSYSSGYETQYF.

This clone was detected only a few times. CDR3 DNA sequence: TGTGCCAGCAGTTACTCGGGGGAGTACGAGCAGTACTTC. Translation gives CASSYSGEYEQYF. The chain recombines TRBV6-5 with TRBJ2-7, with D tentatively TRBD1 or TRBD2 (5 bases each). Germline V CDR1 and CDR2: MNHEY, SVGAGI. V dropped 0 bases and J dropped 4 bases, with 7 bases sitting between them. This CDR3 has 13 residues.

This clone was detected a few times. The rearrangement uses TRBV29-1 and TRBJ2-5; either TRBD1 or TRBD2 may supply D (6 bases each). The V and J ends lost 4 bases and 7 bases respectively, with 19 bases between them. This CDR3 region has 14 residues. Germline V gives CDR1 SQVTM, CDR2 ANQGSEA. CDR3 amino acids: CSVAPGAAHGTQYF. The CDR3, as DNA: TGCAGCGTTGCCCCGGGGGCGGCCCATGGGACCCAGTACTTC.

This clone occurred a few times. This specimen includes other DNA sequences encoding the same CDR3. This chain joins TRBV29-1 and TRBJ2-1; tentatively, D is TRBD2 (5 bases). Trimming took 4 bases from V and 0 from J, leaving 10 bases between them. This CDR3 spans 14 amino acids. CDR1 and CDR2 from the germline V gene are SQVTM and ANQGSEA. CDR3 sequence: CSVGQRSSYNEQFF. The CDR3 DNA reads TGCAGCGTTGGGCAGCGGAGCTCCTACAATGAGCAGTTCTTC.

The sample holds a few counts of this clone. The V and J genes are TRBV9 and TRBJ2-1, with 7 bases matching TRBD1. CDR3 length: 15 amino acids. Germline values: CDR1 SGDLS, CDR2 YYNGEE. V shed 4 bases and J 5 bases; nucleotides not matched to a gene: 9. CDR3 sequence reads: CASSPLTGLDNEQFF. The DNA of the CDR3 is TGTGCCAGCAGCCCACTGACAGGGCTCGACAATGAGCAGTTCTTC.

The V gene is TRBV6-5, the J gene TRBJ2-7, with TRBD1 identical over 10 bases. The CDR3 totals 15 residues. The germline gives CDR1 MNHEY, CDR2 SVGAGI. Trimming cost V 5 bases and J 11 bases; bases outside gene matches: 15. CDR3 in amino acids: CASSTGRQGAALEYF. The CDR3 nucleotides read TGTGCCAGCAGTACGGGGAGACAGGGGGCCGCTTTGGAGTACTTC.

In its sample, this clone was seen many times. The chain links TRBV30 to TRBJ2-1; D remains ambiguous. CDR1 is GTSNPN and CDR2 is SVGIG in the germline V gene (reference sequence). V lost 7 bases and J 4 bases, leaving 8 bases between the germline ends. This CDR3 comprises 11 residues. The CDR3 loop is CASRWYNEQFF. In nucleotides, the CDR3 is TGTGCCTCTCGATGGTACAATGAGCAGTTCTTC.

The rearrangement links TRBV12-5 to TRBJ2-7; possible D gene TRBD1, 5 bases. Germline CDR1 reads LGHNT; CDR2 reads FRNRAP. Trimming took off 1 base at V and 4 bases at J, with 11 bases between the two ends. The CDR3 spans 14 residues. In DNA, the CDR3 is TGTGCTAGTGGTTTGGGGAGACAGCAGTACGAGCAGTACTTC. Its protein product is CASGLGRQQYEQYF.

The table lists this clone with many counts. The V call is TRBV18, the J call TRBJ2-7, with D hard to call. Germline V CDR1 and CDR2: KGHSH, LQKENI. This CDR3 region has 12 residues. Trimming removed 4 bases from V and 5 bases from J, with 9 bases in between. The CDR3 loop is CASSQSSHEQYF. The CDR3 nucleotides read TGTGCCAGCTCACAGTCTTCTCACGAGCAGTACTTC.

This chain joins TRBV7-9 and TRBJ1-2; D is possibly TRBD1 (6 bases). The germline gives CDR1 SEHNR, CDR2 FQNEAQ (reference sequence). The V end was cut by 5 bases, the J end by 4 bases, with 17 bases between. The CDR3 extends over 15 amino acids. The CDR3 is CASSQSAGVPYGYTF. For the CDR3, the DNA is TGTGCCAGCAGCCAATCTGCAGGGGTCCCCTATGGCTACACCTTC.

The table lists this clone with a few counts. This chain uses TRBV7-8 with TRBJ1-5; 7 nucleotides match TRBD1. In germline, CDR1 is SGHVS, CDR2 FQNEAQ. The CDR3 runs to 15 residues. Losses at the gene ends were 1 base for V and 4 bases for J; bases not matched to a gene: 4. CDR3 coding DNA: TGTGCCAGCAGCTTAGAGAACAGGGGTAATCAGCCCCAGCATTTT. Amino acids: CASSLENRGNQPQHF.

The V gene is TRBV5-6, the J gene TRBJ2-7; D perhaps matches TRBD1 (5 bases). The CDR3 totals 13 residues. Looked up from germline, CDR1 is SGHDT and CDR2 is YYEEEE. V lost 6 bases, J lost 2 bases, and 12 bases lay in between. The CDR3 bases are TGTGCCAGCAAGGCCAGGGCAGCCTACGAGCAGTACTTC. Protein: CASKARAAYEQYF.

V is TRBV7-2 and J is TRBJ2-7; 13 nucleotides match TRBD2. V lost 2 bases and J lost 4; bases outside the gene matches: 2. CDR1 is SGHTA and CDR2 is FQGNSA in the germline V gene. This CDR3 comprises 15 residues. The CDR3 nucleotides are TGTGCCAGCAGCTTACAGGGACTAGCGGGATACGAGCAGTACTTC. The encoded protein is CASSLQGLAGYEQYF.

This chain links TRBV9 with TRBJ2-7; D remains ambiguous. The CDR3 contains 14 residues. V was pared by 0 bases and J by 2 bases, with 9 bases between. The germline V gene encodes CDR1 SGDLS and CDR2 YYNGEE. The chain's CDR3 is CASSVGPRAYEQYF. CDR3 nucleotides: TGTGCCAGCAGCGTAGGGCCTCGGGCCTACGAGCAGTACTTC. The full variable domain, completed using reference TRBV9 and TRBJ2-7, is DSGVTQTPKHLITATGQRVTLRCSPRSGDLSVYWYQQSLDQGLQFLIQYYNGEERAKGNILERFSAQQFPDLHSELNLSSLELGDSALYFCASSVGPRAYEQYFGPGTRLTVT.

The rearrangement links TRBV5-6 to TRBJ2-5, with 7 bases identical to TRBD1. The germline V gene encodes CDR1 SGHDT and CDR2 YYEEEE. The length of the CDR3 is 14 residues. J was trimmed by 5 bases and V by 5 bases; bases with no gene match: 9. The CDR3 DNA reads as TGTGCCAGCAGACCGACAGGGTCGTGGGAGACCCAGTACTTC. Its translation: CASRPTGSWETQYF. The full variable domain, its missing parts supplied by reference TRBV5-6 and TRBJ2-5, is DAGVTQSPTHLIKTRGQQVTLRCSPKSGHDTVSWYQQALGQGPQFIFQYYEEEERQRGNFPDRFSGHQFPNYSSELNVNALLLGDSALYLCASRPTGSWETQYFGPGTRLLVL.

Concerning this clone itself: Other DNA sequences in the sample encode the same CDR3. CDR3: CASSSSTDTQYF. The CDR3 DNA reads TGTGCCAGCTCGAGCAGTACAGATACGCAGTATTTT. The rearrangement joins TRBV18 to TRBJ2-3; no clear D gene. Looked up from germline, CDR1 is KGHSH and CDR2 is LQKENI. This CDR3 is 12 amino acids long. The V gene lost 6 bases and the J gene lost 3 bases, with 7 bases spanning the gap.

V and J are TRBV21-1 and TRBJ2-1; the table's D gene call, TRBD2, was not cross checked with the DNA. TRBV21-1 is assigned pseudogene status. This CDR3 has 14 residues. The CDR3 DNA follows: TGTGCCAGCAGCATGCGACTAGTACTCGATGAGCAGTTCTTC. It translates to CASSMRLVLDEQFF.